Each of the 6 T cell receptor beta chains below was sequenced from the same sample in a study of blood T cell repertoires in COVID-19. Data came from immunoSEQ multiplex PCR; TCRdb stores just in-frame clones and leaves some out. The sample has about 480,000 clones; 70% to 90% are singletons. Input material: PBMCs or T cells enriched from blood (not recorded which). The receptors here all came from a woman aged 18-29 years with acute COVID-19.

This chain joins TRBV6-5 and TRBJ1-4; no clear D gene. V was pared by 5 bases and J by 3 bases, with 13 bases between. There are 15 residues in the CDR3. Germline V gives CDR1 MNHEY, CDR2 SVGAGI. CDR3 bases: TGTGCCAGCAGTCCCGGAGGTTTTCCTAATGAAAAACTGTTTTTT. Protein product: CASSPGGFPNEKLFF.

The CDR3 bases are TGTGCCAGCAGCGTGACAGGGGATGGGAGGCAGCCCCAGCATTTT. It yields the protein CASSVTGDGRQPQHF. The V gene is TRBV11-2, the J gene TRBJ1-5; 8 bases agree with TRBD1. V gave up 5 bases and J gave up 7 bases; unmatched junction bases: 10. There are 15 residues in the CDR3. Germline V CDR1 and CDR2: SGHAT, FQNNGV.

V and J are TRBV29-1 and TRBJ2-5, with D perhaps TRBD2 (5 bases). Germline V CDR1 and CDR2: SQVTM, ANQGSEA. V shed 2 bases and J shed 2 bases, with 6 bases lying between them. The CDR3 contains 12 residues. The CDR3 region is CSVESGQETQYF. The DNA of the CDR3 is TGCAGCGTTGAATCGGGGCAAGAGACCCAGTACTTC.

The V call is TRBV5-4, the J call TRBJ2-7; a weak D match, TRBD2 (6 bases). There are 13 residues in the CDR3. Germline CDR1 SGHNT, CDR2 YYREEE (reference sequence). V was shortened by 2 bases and J by 5 bases, with 11 bases between the two germline ends. The CDR3 DNA sequence: TGTGCCAGCAGCTTACTCGGAGGGAACGAGCAGTACTTC. It encodes CASSLLGGNEQYF.

The CDR3: CASSSSTTGTDPRYEQYF. The CDR3, as DNA: TGTGCCAGCAGCTCCTCGACTACCGGGACAGACCCTAGGTACGAGCAGTACTTC. The V call is TRBV7-9, the J call TRBJ2-7, with 7 bases lining up with TRBD1. The length of the CDR3 is 18 residues. Trimming took 4 bases from V and 4 from J; bases not matched to a gene: 19. Germline loops: CDR1 SEHNR, CDR2 FQNEAQ (reference sequence).

This rearrangement joins TRBV29-1 to TRBJ2-7, with D unresolved. The germline CDR1 and CDR2 sequences are SQVTM and ANQGSEA. The CDR3 is 13 amino acids. Trimming cost V 0 bases and J 3 bases, with 9 bases left between them. Here the CDR3 DNA reads TGCAGCGTTGAAGAGCCGCGGAACTACGAGCAGTACTTC. It specifies CSVEEPRNYEQYF.